This T cell receptor (beta chain) originates from a study of blood T cell repertoires in COVID-19. Background on the study: Material from acute and convalescent COVID-19 was sourced from the United States, Italy and Spain. T cells, B-cell-depleted T cells, or PBMCs provided the cDNA or gDNA that served as material.

V gave up 5 bases and J gave up 4 bases; unmatched junction bases: 5. Per the germline V gene, CDR1 is SQVTM and CDR2 is ANQGSEA. CDR3 length: 13 amino acids. Produced via immunoSEQ multiplex PCR; TCRdb's table is partial and in-frame only. The data show around 150,000 clones, around 84% seen once. The chain carries TRBV29-1 and TRBJ1-1; 9 bases match TRBD1. This sequence was found in a woman aged 50 to 60 with acute or convalescent COVID-19. The source material was peripheral blood. The CDR3 DNA is TGCAGCGTTCTACAGGGGGCGGGCACTGAAGCTTTCTTT. This gives the protein CSVLQGAGTEAFF.